This entry is about one TCR beta chain. This sample stems from a study of T cells after yellow fever vaccination. Universal primer sites and UMIs were introduced during 5'RACE template-switching synthesis of TCR cDNA. TCRdb independently ran MiXCR on the 5' RACE reads; one entry per CDR3 protein. The sample consists of around 350,000 distinct CDR3 sequences, approximately 10% of them appearing once. The CDR3 is 13 residues long. V dropped 1 base and J dropped 4 bases, with 6 bases sitting between them. CDR1 is SGHRS, CDR2 YFSETQ, per germline. The chain links TRBV5-1 to TRBJ1-3, with no clear D. The TCR originated in a man younger than 35 who received the YFV17D yellow fever vaccine. The sample consisted of PBMCs, taken on the day of the first yellow fever vaccination. The chain's CDR3 is CASSLRVGNTIYF. The CDR3 DNA reads TGCGCCAGCAGCTTGAGGGTCGGAAACACCATATATTTT.